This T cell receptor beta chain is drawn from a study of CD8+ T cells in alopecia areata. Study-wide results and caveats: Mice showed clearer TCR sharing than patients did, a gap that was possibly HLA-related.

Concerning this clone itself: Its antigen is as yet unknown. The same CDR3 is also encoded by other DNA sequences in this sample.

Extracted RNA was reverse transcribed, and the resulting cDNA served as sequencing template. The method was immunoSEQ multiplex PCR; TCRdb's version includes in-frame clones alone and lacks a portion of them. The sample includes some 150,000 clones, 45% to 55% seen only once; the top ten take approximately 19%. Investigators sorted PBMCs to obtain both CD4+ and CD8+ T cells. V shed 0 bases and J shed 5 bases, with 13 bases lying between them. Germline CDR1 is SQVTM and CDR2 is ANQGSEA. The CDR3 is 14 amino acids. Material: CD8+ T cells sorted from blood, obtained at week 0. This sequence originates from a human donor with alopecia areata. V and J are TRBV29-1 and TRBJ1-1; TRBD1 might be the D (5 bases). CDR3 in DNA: TGCAGCGTTGAAGATCAGGGCACAACTACTGAAGCTTTCTTT. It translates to CSVEDQGTTTEAFF.